The source of this T cell receptor (beta chain) is a study of cytomegalovirus exposure and HLA in healthy donors (dated by TCRdb to 2016 to 2017). Broadly, across the study: In an earlier analysis of some 550 of the donors, 276 Gb of sequence data and just under 120 million unique TCR beta sequences from 150 million to 200 million T cells were reported. Several DR-DQ haplotypes were treated as single units for association and clustering because of strong linkage in the cohort. In the later analysis, no new phenotypic data were used to find candidate immune exposures; instead, reliance was placed on TCR beta sequences and their occurrence across donors. An early release that covered some 630 HLA-typed donors contained about 300 gigabases of sequencing data and tens of millions of unique TCR sequences. To decide whether each TCR beta V gene segment behaved as functional or pseudogenic, an earlier analysis of over 500 of the donors relied on high-throughput TCR beta sequencing. Donor age, sex, ethnicity and CMV serostatus were compiled alongside the repertoire data. Along with the approximately 650-subject first cohort, a separate validation cohort of some 130 different subjects was used. Of the 300 to 500 genotyped donors, 81% were placed in the genetic ancestry cluster associated with self-reported Caucasian donors. A later genetic analysis took genome-wide SNP genotypes for about three fifths of the 666 donors and used that subset as a discovery cohort. The study aimed to test whether signatures of past pathogen exposure could be identified by cataloging public T cell receptors. On average, 235,054 unique TCR beta nucleotide sequences were sequenced per donor among 398 genotyped donors of the cohort, with roughly 19% of those sequences being non-productive. In a later analysis, previously published TCR beta repertoires from several hundred donors were re-analyzed and high-resolution HLA genotyping was added so that TCR occurrence patterns could be studied. HLA typing included class I and class II loci at four-digit resolution. All discovery cohort repertoires had been generated on a single sequencing platform. Using immunosequencing, the study profiled T cell repertoires from about 610 subjects and related those repertoires to cytomegalovirus serostatus. The number of typed donors differed by locus: about 629-640 for A, B, C, DRB1 and DQB1; approximately 520 for DQA1; some 610 for DPA1; and about 470 for DPB1. To predict cytomegalovirus infection status, the study brought together high-throughput TCR immunosequencing, statistical association of individual TCRs with disease status, and machine learning.

V trim: 2 bases; J trim: 5 bases; unmatched bases: 14. Based on the germline V gene, the CDR1 and CDR2 sequences are SGDLS and YYNGEE. Inclusive of the bounding cysteine and phenylalanine, the CDR3 is 19 residues long. Of the read, only the CDR3 DNA is kept; its 57 bases are in frame from base 1. Points the paper makes about the study in general: When HLA alleles, especially DR and DQ, strongly co-occurred, TCR associations were difficult to assign to individual alleles. Because the 87-base-pair reads could not distinguish some IMGT-functional V segments, including TRBV6-2 and TRBV6-3, those segments were excluded. In a later analysis, HLA-associated TCR beta chains showed more clonal expansion and lower generation probabilities than non-associated chains that were equally common. According to a later analysis, most CMV-associated TCR beta chains appeared to be HLA-restricted, and the HLA associations seemed to be driven largely by CMV exposure. A further reported finding was that TCR beta sequences accurately predicted the HLA-A and HLA-B alleles for most subjects in the first cohort. In a later genetic analysis, a missense DCLRE1C variant was associated with V-gene and J-gene trimming of TCR beta chains, and the association was replicated in an independent cohort. In vitro tests confirmed that a few of the cytomegalovirus-associated TCR beta chains recognize cytomegalovirus antigens. An earlier analysis of around 500 of the donors showed that most TCR beta V segments appeared in productive rearrangements either about 87% or about 30% of the time, which broadly matched IMGT annotations. Because HLA typing was unavailable for some donors at each locus, only the typed subset was used in association tests. Across donors, most TCR sequences were observed very rarely, whereas some public TCRs were present in many individuals. According to a later analysis, parvovirus B19, influenza, CMV and Epstein-Barr virus appeared linked to several top co-occurrence clusters. The study listed 164 TCR beta chains as associated with cytomegalovirus. The classifier was reported to diagnose cytomegalovirus status with high specificity and sensitivity in both the original cohort and the validation cohort. The cohort was sequenced for TCR beta chains only, and without alpha or paired-chain data the features that could be detected were limited. A later analysis found that TCR association rates varied across HLA loci, with DRB1 alleles showing the most associated TCRs and HLA-C alleles the fewest. CMV serostatus was the only immune exposure information available for the cohort. The authors suggested that the approach could potentially be extended to other disease states and immunological phenotypes. Correlated functional status among segregating V segments might reflect linkage disequilibrium, but an unknown experimental factor could not be ruled out. At a false discovery rate of 0.05, a later analysis linked fewer than 20,000 TCR beta sequences to specific HLA alleles. According to a later genetic analysis, donors in an Asian-associated ancestry cluster had fewer N-insertions in productive TCRs than the approximately 670-donor mean. A group of highly shared sequence variants was considered likely to be a technical artifact of the sequencing pipeline. Because counts were too low, about 18 rarely observed V segments, including chromosome 9 orphons, were excluded from the earlier analysis of some 590 of the donors. The presence/absence analyses assumed that sequencing depth was roughly uniform across donors, and that assumption may not be true.

Receptors were amplified or captured by the immunoSEQ multiplex PCR assay. For the multiplex PCR, a mixture combining 60 forward primers for TCR Vbeta segments and 13 reverse primers for TCR Jbeta segments was used. Amplification of the CDR3 region of rearranged TCR beta genes was performed with a multiplex PCR assay on genomic DNA. The Illumina HiSeq System was used to sequence the amplified TCR beta libraries as 87-base-pair reads. Under the source paper's analysis protocol: A later analysis tallied roughly 76 million unique TCR beta chains across the 666 repertoires, and 10 million to 11 million of those chains were shared by two or more donors. Raw reads were error-corrected and collapsed into unique sequences with a nearest-neighbor algorithm that merged closely related sequences to remove PCR and sequencing errors. Alignment of CDR3 sequences to IMGT reference sequences was used to assign V, D and J gene segments. Each retained sequence needed at least a six-nucleotide match to both a V gene segment and a J gene segment. Rearrangements were classified as productive when the CDR3 lacked stop codons and remained in frame with V and J, and all other rearrangements were classified as non-productive. Following IMGT convention, CDR3 was defined as the stretch from the second conserved V-encoded cysteine to the conserved J-encoded phenylalanine. The earlier analysis of some 550 of the donors excluded any sequence lacking an unambiguous match to a single V gene segment. In an earlier analysis of approximately 590 of the donors, a V segment was called functional when productive rearrangements were above 56.7%, and segregating when the standard deviation between donors exceeded 5%. A statistical classification framework was built for diagnosing cytomegalovirus status from the catalog of TCR beta chain sequences. V and J gene assignment, in a later analysis, came from comparing TCR nucleotide sequences with IMGT/GENE-DB human TR gene sequences. The TCRdist pipeline was used in a later analysis to assign CDR3 sequences and most-parsimonious VDJ recombination scenarios. In a later analysis, each TCR beta chain was defined by its CDR3 amino acid sequence together with its V-gene family, and reads lacking a unique V-gene family were excluded. A later analysis removed 592 highly shared, low-generation-probability nucleotide sequences to deal with suspected cross-contamination and a sequencing artifact. A later analysis calculated a clonal expansion index for each public chain from normalized within-repertoire ranks of inferred template counts. In a later analysis, generation probabilities were computed with a VDJ recombination model fitted to out-of-frame rearrangements, and the resulting probabilities were checked against IGoR. In a later analysis, hypergeometric tests were used to score TCR-TCR, TCR-HLA and TCR-CMV co-occurrence, with a repertoire-size bias correction applied to TCR pairs. False discovery rates were estimated in a later analysis by permuting HLA or CMV assignments 20 times. A later analysis grouped co-occurring TCRs with DBSCAN, adding TCRdist sequence similarity when clustering within HLA-allele-positive subsets. Co-occurrence clustering excluded repertoires with fewer than 30,000 or more than 120,000 public chains, plus five with anomalous nucleotide sharing. TCRdb took over this immuneACCESS table, retaining in-frame rearrangements with V and J assigned. Such tables are incomplete; in checked studies, under half of the missing clones stem from an unresolved V gene, and the remainder is unexplained. For V, J and clone size, that table is used; D and trimming come from the DNA. The sample table records about 59,000 clones; 65% to 90% of these occur just once. The top ten hold 1.5% to 2% of the sample.

This clone has only a few counts. No antigen is known for it. Base qualities are not at hand, and no much larger clone is one base apart. In total, over 600 healthy bone marrow donors made up the cohort. Cohort members were all nominally healthy when sampled, although unrecorded immune exposures were likely present. CMV serostatus was recorded as positive for 250 to 300 and negative for about 50% of the roughly 670 cohort members, whereas no CMV serostatus was recorded for the donor in question. A peripheral blood sample was collected from each donor, and TCR beta sequencing was performed on peripheral blood mononuclear cells. The Qiagen DNeasy Blood Extraction Kit was used to extract genomic DNA from the blood cell samples.

This sequence uses TRBV9 and TRBJ1-6, with 9 bases in between that match TRBD1. This TCR derives from a human donor in good health. Sequencing was carried out using PBMCs. Here is the DNA: TGTGCCAGCAGCGTGTCACCGGGACAGGGTAGCCTCGATAATTCACCCCTCCACTTT. This encodes CASSVSPGQGSLDNSPLHF.